The clone carrying this T cell receptor (beta chain) was observed once. What it binds is not known. The CDR3 runs to 13 residues. Trimming cost V 10 bases and J 0 bases, with 10 bases left between them. CDR1 and CDR2 (germline): ENHRY, SYGVKD. TCR analog templates of synthetic origin were spiked into each PCR. Profiled with immunoSEQ multiplex PCR; TCRdb holds only in-frame clones, not every one. In the table there are approximately 36,000 clones, about 80% of which are singletons. Specified time point: peripheral blood 6 weeks after treatment start. These data are taken from a study of PD-L1 blockade in urothelial cancer. Study conclusions and caveats: Pretreatment blood TCR clonality under the median forecast improved survival.

This receptor was obtained from a middle-aged man with urothelial cancer. The input for sequencing was PBMCs, taken around atezolizumab (anti-PD-L1) treatment. V and J are TRBV10-3 and TRBJ1-3; no clear D. In nucleotides, the CDR3 is TGTGCCAACCACGGGGACTCTGGAAACACCATATATTTT. This encodes CANHGDSGNTIYF.